Listed below are T cell receptor beta chains from one sample, sequenced in a study of regulatory T cells in long-lasting Graves disease. Each CDR3 protein is one row after TCRdb ran MiXCR on the multiplex PCR reads. The sample lists around 500,000 distinct CDR3 sequences; roughly 14% were seen once. The same data also contributed to another study, on T cells in Graves' hyperthyroidism and ophthalmopathy.

Sequencing was performed on peripheral blood mononuclear cells (PBMCs), taken at new diagnosis, from a patient treated with antithyroid drugs. The receptors here all came from a man aged 25 to 40 with Graves disease. Both conserved end residues are part of each CDR3. The D gene is left open where the match is weak. Only part of the rows carry a size: once, few, many, or a class if the clone is expanded.

J gene: TRBJ2-2; clone size: many; D gene: NA; V gene: TRBV6-1; CDR3 protein: CASRDSFNTGELFF; CDR3 DNA: TGTGCCAGCAGGGACAGCTTCAACACCGGGGAGCTGTTTTTT
J gene: TRBJ2-7; clone size: few; D gene: NA; V gene: TRBV20-1; CDR3 protein: CSARDRRGWEQYF; CDR3 DNA: TGCAGTGCTAGAGATCGCAGGGGCTGGGAGCAGTACTTC
J gene: TRBJ2-1; clone size: many; D gene: TRBD2; V gene: TRBV20-1; CDR3 protein: CSARDSLAGGVGREQFF; CDR3 DNA: TGCAGTGCTAGAGATTCCCTAGCGGGAGGGGTCGGACGAGAGCAGTTCTTC
J gene: TRBJ1-1; clone size: few; D gene: TRBD1; V gene: TRBV20-1; CDR3 protein: CSAQGQGALEAFF; CDR3 DNA: TGCAGTGCCCAGGGACAGGGGGCCCTCGAAGCTTTCTTT
J gene: TRBJ2-3; clone size: few; D gene: NA; V gene: TRBV10-2; CDR3 protein: CASSELTREDTQYF; CDR3 DNA: TGCGCCAGCAGTGAGTTGACAAGGGAAGATACGCAGTATTTT
J gene: TRBJ2-5; clone size: NA; D gene: NA; V gene: TRBV9; CDR3 protein: CASSPGGSGQETQYF; CDR3 DNA: TGTGCCAGCAGCCCAGGGGGGAGCGGTCAAGAGACCCAGTACTTC
J gene: TRBJ2-3; clone size: many; D gene: TRBD2; V gene: TRBV7-2; CDR3 protein: CASSLRGTSGTDTQYF; CDR3 DNA: TGTGCCAGCAGCTTAAGAGGGACTAGCGGGACAGATACGCAGTATTTT
J gene: TRBJ2-3; clone size: few; D gene: TRBD2; V gene: TRBV25-1; CDR3 protein: CASSEDSGNTDTQYF; CDR3 DNA: TGTGCCAGCAGTGAGGATAGCGGGAACACAGATACGCAGTATTTT
J gene: TRBJ2-1; clone size: many; D gene: NA; V gene: TRBV5-1; CDR3 protein: CASSLGEASYNEQFF; CDR3 DNA: TGCGCCAGCAGCTTAGGGGAGGCCTCCTACAATGAGCAGTTCTTC
J gene: TRBJ2-1; clone size: NA; D gene: NA; V gene: TRBV7-2; CDR3 protein: CASSIPIYNEQFF; CDR3 DNA: TGTGCCAGCAGCATACCAATCTACAATGAGCAGTTCTTC
J gene: TRBJ2-2; clone size: few; D gene: TRBD2; V gene: TRBV5-1; CDR3 protein: CASSSSGANTGELFF; CDR3 DNA: TGCGCCAGCAGCTCTAGCGGGGCGAACACCGGGGAGCTGTTTTTT
J gene: TRBJ1-2; clone size: many; D gene: NA; V gene: TRBV5-1; CDR3 protein: CASSLVGPYLYGYTF; CDR3 DNA: TGCGCCAGCAGCTTGGTCGGACCCTATCTCTATGGCTACACCTTC
J gene: TRBJ2-1; clone size: NA; D gene: TRBD2; V gene: TRBV20-1; CDR3 protein: CSARRAGGPRDEQFF; CDR3 DNA: TGCAGTGCTAGGCGGGCGGGAGGGCCTAGGGATGAGCAGTTCTTC
J gene: TRBJ2-1; clone size: NA; D gene: TRBD2; V gene: TRBV7-2; CDR3 protein: CASSQRAPPGLAGKRGNEQFF; CDR3 DNA: TGTGCCAGCAGCCAAAGGGCCCCCCCGGGACTAGCGGGGAAAAGGGGAAATGAGCAGTTCTTC
J gene: TRBJ1-1; clone size: many; D gene: NA; V gene: TRBV7-9; CDR3 protein: CASETNPPEAFF; CDR3 DNA: TGTGCCAGCGAGACCAACCCCCCTGAAGCTTTCTTT
J gene: TRBJ2-5; clone size: many; D gene: NA; V gene: TRBV12-3/TRBV12-4; CDR3 protein: CASSLDRLQETQYF; CDR3 DNA: TGTGCCAGCAGTCTCGACAGGCTCCAAGAGACCCAGTACTTC
J gene: TRBJ2-1; clone size: NA; D gene: NA; V gene: TRBV7-8; CDR3 protein: CASSSLPALRLEQFF; CDR3 DNA: TGTGCCAGCAGCTCCCTTCCGGCACTCCGCCTTGAGCAGTTCTTC
J gene: TRBJ2-3; clone size: many; D gene: NA; V gene: TRBV3-1; CDR3 protein: CASSQEGSWRDTQYF; CDR3 DNA: TGTGCCAGCAGCCAAGAGGGTAGTTGGCGAGATACGCAGTATTTT
J gene: TRBJ1-1; clone size: NA; D gene: NA; V gene: TRBV5-4; CDR3 protein: CASSLGGRKNTEAFF; CDR3 DNA: TGTGCCAGCAGCTTGGGAGGACGGAAGAACACTGAAGCTTTCTTT
J gene: TRBJ2-1; clone size: many; D gene: NA; V gene: TRBV6-5; CDR3 protein: CASSYGNEQFF; CDR3 DNA: TGTGCCAGCAGTTACGGCAATGAGCAGTTCTTC
J gene: TRBJ2-1; clone size: once; D gene: TRBD2; V gene: TRBV10-1; CDR3 protein: CASNAGTSGYNEQFF; CDR3 DNA: TGCGCCAGCAATGCCGGGACTAGCGGTTACAATGAGCAGTTCTTC
J gene: TRBJ2-3; clone size: few; D gene: TRBD2; V gene: TRBV27; CDR3 protein: CASGLAGITDTQYF; CDR3 DNA: TGTGCCAGCGGACTAGCGGGAATCACAGATACGCAGTATTTT
J gene: TRBJ2-2; clone size: many; D gene: TRBD1; V gene: TRBV28; CDR3 protein: CASSQTGRNTGELFF; CDR3 DNA: TGTGCCAGCAGCCAGACAGGGCGGAACACCGGGGAGCTGTTTTTT
J gene: TRBJ2-5; clone size: NA; D gene: NA; V gene: TRBV24-1; CDR3 protein: CATSDYDGSETQYF; CDR3 DNA: TGTGCCACCAGTGATTACGACGGGTCCGAGACCCAGTACTTC
J gene: TRBJ1-2; clone size: NA; D gene: NA; V gene: TRBV2; CDR3 protein: CASGRRTNYGYTF; CDR3 DNA: TGTGCCAGCGGGCGGCGAACTAACTATGGCTACACCTTC
J gene: TRBJ2-5; clone size: few; D gene: NA; V gene: TRBV24-1; CDR3 protein: CASGDGFRETQYF; CDR3 DNA: TGTGCCTCAGGGGACGGGTTTAGGGAGACCCAGTACTTC
J gene: TRBJ1-1; clone size: many; D gene: TRBD1; V gene: TRBV5-1; CDR3 protein: CASSSIGTGGKTEAFF; CDR3 DNA: TGCGCCAGCAGCTCGATCGGGACAGGGGGCAAGACTGAAGCTTTCTTT
J gene: TRBJ2-7; clone size: many; D gene: NA; V gene: TRBV12-3/TRBV12-4; CDR3 protein: CASSLERPEQYF; CDR3 DNA: TGTGCCAGCAGTTTAGAACGGCCCGAGCAGTACTTC
J gene: TRBJ1-5; clone size: many; D gene: NA; V gene: TRBV27; CDR3 protein: CASSGRPNQPQHF; CDR3 DNA: TGTGCCAGCAGTGGACGGCCCAATCAGCCCCAGCATTTT
J gene: TRBJ2-1; clone size: many; D gene: TRBD2; V gene: TRBV15; CDR3 protein: CATSRDGETGTILAGDFRF; CDR3 DNA: TGTGCCACCAGCAGAGATGGGGAGACAGGGACCATCCTAGCGGGAGATTTTAGGTTC
J gene: TRBJ2-7; clone size: NA; D gene: TRBD2; V gene: TRBV27; CDR3 protein: CASSPGETSGLGEQYF; CDR3 DNA: TGTGCCAGCAGCCCCGGCGAGACTAGCGGGTTGGGCGAGCAGTACTTC
J gene: TRBJ2-7; clone size: many; D gene: TRBD2; V gene: TRBV20-1; CDR3 protein: CSAIGLAGGGVMDYEQYF; CDR3 DNA: TGCAGTGCCATCGGACTAGCGGGAGGGGGGGTTATGGACTACGAGCAGTACTTC
J gene: TRBJ2-1; clone size: many; D gene: NA; V gene: TRBV7-9; CDR3 protein: CASSSSGRAGNEQFF; CDR3 DNA: TGTGCCAGCAGCTCCTCAGGCCGTGCCGGGAATGAGCAGTTCTTC
J gene: TRBJ2-2; clone size: many; D gene: TRBD1; V gene: TRBV7-9; CDR3 protein: CASSPVGQGDTGELFF; CDR3 DNA: TGTGCCAGCAGCCCCGTTGGACAGGGGGACACCGGGGAGCTGTTTTTT
J gene: TRBJ2-7; clone size: many; D gene: TRBD1; V gene: TRBV7-9; CDR3 protein: CASSRRTGPDEQYF; CDR3 DNA: TGTGCCAGCAGCCGTCGGACAGGGCCGGACGAGCAGTACTTC
J gene: TRBJ1-5; clone size: few; D gene: TRBD1; V gene: TRBV20-1; CDR3 protein: CSASPTRGLQPQHF; CDR3 DNA: TGCAGTGCTAGTCCCACGAGGGGGCTTCAGCCCCAGCATTTT
J gene: TRBJ2-7; clone size: many; D gene: TRBD2; V gene: TRBV12-3/TRBV12-4; CDR3 protein: CASRSSGSSYEQYF; CDR3 DNA: TGTGCCAGCAGGTCTAGCGGTTCGTCCTACGAGCAGTACTTC
J gene: TRBJ2-5; clone size: NA; D gene: TRBD1; V gene: TRBV5-1; CDR3 protein: CASMDRYQETQYF; CDR3 DNA: TGCGCCAGCATGGACAGGTACCAAGAGACCCAGTACTTC
J gene: TRBJ1-2; clone size: NA; D gene: NA; V gene: TRBV19; CDR3 protein: CASQYGEGSQDYGYTF; CDR3 DNA: TGTGCCAGCCAATATGGGGAGGGCAGTCAAGACTATGGCTACACCTTC
J gene: TRBJ2-3; clone size: many; D gene: NA; V gene: TRBV11-2; CDR3 protein: CASRQPQGDTQYF; CDR3 DNA: TGTGCCAGCAGACAACCCCAAGGAGATACGCAGTATTTT
J gene: TRBJ2-1; clone size: NA; D gene: TRBD2; V gene: TRBV20-1; CDR3 protein: CSVRVAGGHNEQFF; CDR3 DNA: TGCAGTGTCCGGGTAGCGGGAGGGCACAATGAGCAGTTCTTC
J gene: TRBJ1-5; clone size: NA; D gene: NA; V gene: TRBV19; CDR3 protein: CASSIEGTNQPQHF; CDR3 DNA: TGTGCCAGTAGTATAGAGGGGACGAATCAGCCCCAGCATTTT
J gene: TRBJ1-4; clone size: many; D gene: NA; V gene: TRBV2; CDR3 protein: CASRDTGYNEKLFF; CDR3 DNA: TGTGCCAGCAGGGACACAGGCTATAATGAAAAACTGTTTTTT
J gene: TRBJ2-7; clone size: many; D gene: NA; V gene: TRBV3-1; CDR3 protein: CASSPARAYEQYF; CDR3 DNA: TGTGCCAGCAGCCCCGCTAGAGCCTACGAGCAGTACTTC
J gene: TRBJ2-3; clone size: NA; D gene: TRBD1; V gene: TRBV29-1; CDR3 protein: CSVRQGARADTQYF; CDR3 DNA: TGCAGCGTTCGACAGGGGGCGCGTGCAGATACGCAGTATTTT
J gene: TRBJ2-1; clone size: many; D gene: TRBD2; V gene: TRBV12-3/TRBV12-4; CDR3 protein: CASTFQAGVYEQFF; CDR3 DNA: TGTGCCAGCACCTTCCAAGCGGGAGTCTATGAGCAGTTCTTC
J gene: TRBJ1-1; clone size: many; D gene: TRBD1; V gene: TRBV2; CDR3 protein: CASRGQGSTEAFF; CDR3 DNA: TGTGCCAGCAGAGGACAGGGGAGCACTGAAGCTTTCTTT
J gene: TRBJ2-3; clone size: NA; D gene: NA; V gene: TRBV19; CDR3 protein: CASSKGGTTDTQYF; CDR3 DNA: TGTGCCAGTAGCAAGGGGGGGACCACAGATACGCAGTATTTT
J gene: TRBJ2-5; clone size: many; D gene: NA; V gene: TRBV18; CDR3 protein: CASSLDSDQETQYF; CDR3 DNA: TGTGCCAGCTCACTTGACAGTGACCAAGAGACCCAGTACTTC
J gene: TRBJ2-2; clone size: NA; D gene: TRBD1; V gene: TRBV6-1; CDR3 protein: CASSGTGGGTGELFF; CDR3 DNA: TGTGCCAGCAGTGGGACAGGGGGGGGGACCGGGGAGCTGTTTTTT
J gene: TRBJ1-1; clone size: NA; D gene: NA; V gene: TRBV9; CDR3 protein: CASSADWAGTEAFF; CDR3 DNA: TGTGCCAGCAGCGCGGACTGGGCCGGTACTGAAGCTTTCTTT
J gene: TRBJ2-1; clone size: many; D gene: TRBD2; V gene: TRBV2; CDR3 protein: CASKGLAGGNEQFF; CDR3 DNA: TGTGCCAGCAAGGGACTAGCGGGAGGCAATGAGCAGTTCTTC
J gene: TRBJ2-7; clone size: few; D gene: NA; V gene: TRBV5-1; CDR3 protein: CASSLGTGKQYF; CDR3 DNA: TGCGCCAGCAGCTTGGGCACAGGGAAGCAGTACTTC
J gene: TRBJ2-5; clone size: many; D gene: NA; V gene: TRBV29-1; CDR3 protein: CSAGGIQETQYF; CDR3 DNA: TGCAGCGCTGGCGGGATTCAAGAGACCCAGTACTTC